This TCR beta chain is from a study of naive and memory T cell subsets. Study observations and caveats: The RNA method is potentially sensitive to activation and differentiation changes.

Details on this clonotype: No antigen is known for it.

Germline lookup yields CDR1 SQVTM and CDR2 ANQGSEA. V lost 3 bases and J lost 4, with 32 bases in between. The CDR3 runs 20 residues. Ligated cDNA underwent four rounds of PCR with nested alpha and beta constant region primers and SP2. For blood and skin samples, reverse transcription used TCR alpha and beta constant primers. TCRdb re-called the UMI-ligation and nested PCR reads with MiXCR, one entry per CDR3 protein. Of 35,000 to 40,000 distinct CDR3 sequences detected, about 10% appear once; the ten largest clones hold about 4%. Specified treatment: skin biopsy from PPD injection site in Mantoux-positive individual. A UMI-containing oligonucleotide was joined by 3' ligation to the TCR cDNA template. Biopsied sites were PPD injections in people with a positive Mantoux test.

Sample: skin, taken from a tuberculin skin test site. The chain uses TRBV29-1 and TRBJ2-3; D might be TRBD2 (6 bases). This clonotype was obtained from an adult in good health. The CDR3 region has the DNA TGCAGCGTTGATTACCCGGGATCAGGGAGGAGGACGGGATTTTCAGATACGCAGTATTTT. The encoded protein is CSVDYPGSGRRTGFSDTQYF.